Included here is one TCR beta chain sequence, with context. This entry is derived from a study of CD8 T cells in Susac syndrome. Trimming took 7 bases from V and 2 from J, leaving 11 bases between them. In germline, CDR1 is LNHDA, CDR2 SQIVND (reference sequence). There are 13 residues in the CDR3. TCR beta sequencing covered blood CD8+ and CD4+ T cells. FACS was used to enrich TEMRA cells, whereas the CD8+ and CD4+ T cells were obtained by negative isolation. A quantity of about 0.45 to 1 ug RNA underwent reverse transcription using random hexamers. Multiplex immunoSEQ PCR targeted 54 Vbeta and 13 Jbeta TCR beta segments. In TCRdb, the immunoSEQ multiplex PCR reads were re-called with MiXCR into one record per CDR3 protein. The sample gives 350,000 to 550,000 distinct CDR3 sequences, approximately 89% of which show up once; under 0.15% is in the top ten.

V is TRBV19 and J is TRBJ1-1, with D possibly TRBD1 on 6 matching bases. The sequenced material came from CD8+ T cells from PBMCs. The origin of this receptor is a human donor with multiple sclerosis. DNA of the CDR3: TGTGCCAGTATACAGGGTACCAACACTGAAGCTTTCTTT. It specifies CASIQGTNTEAFF.